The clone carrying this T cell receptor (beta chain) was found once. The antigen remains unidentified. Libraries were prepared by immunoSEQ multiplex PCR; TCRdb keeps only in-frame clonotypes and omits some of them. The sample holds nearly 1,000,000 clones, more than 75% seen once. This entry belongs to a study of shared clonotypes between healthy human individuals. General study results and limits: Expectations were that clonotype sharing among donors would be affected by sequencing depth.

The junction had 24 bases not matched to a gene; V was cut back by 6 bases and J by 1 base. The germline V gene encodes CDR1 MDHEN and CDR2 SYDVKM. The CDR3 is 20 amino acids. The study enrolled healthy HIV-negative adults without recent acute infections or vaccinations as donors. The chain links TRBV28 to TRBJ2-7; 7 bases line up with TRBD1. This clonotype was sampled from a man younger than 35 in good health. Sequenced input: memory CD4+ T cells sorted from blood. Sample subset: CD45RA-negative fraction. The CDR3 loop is CASRPPPGQASRTESYEQYF. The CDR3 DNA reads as TGTGCCAGCAGACCACCCCCAGGACAGGCATCTAGAACGGAATCCTACGAGCAGTACTTC.